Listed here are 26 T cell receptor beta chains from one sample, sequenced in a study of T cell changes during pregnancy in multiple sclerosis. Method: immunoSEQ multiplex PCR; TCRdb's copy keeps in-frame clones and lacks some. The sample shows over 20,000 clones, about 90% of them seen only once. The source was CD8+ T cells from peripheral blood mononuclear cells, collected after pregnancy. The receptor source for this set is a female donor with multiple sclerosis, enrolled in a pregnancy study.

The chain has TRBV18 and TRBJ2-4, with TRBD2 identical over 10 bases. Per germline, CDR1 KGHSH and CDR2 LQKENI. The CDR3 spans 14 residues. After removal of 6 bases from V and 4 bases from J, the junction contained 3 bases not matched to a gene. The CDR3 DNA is TGTGCCAGCTCCCCGGGACTAGCGAAAAACATTCAGTACTTC. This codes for CASSPGLAKNIQYF.

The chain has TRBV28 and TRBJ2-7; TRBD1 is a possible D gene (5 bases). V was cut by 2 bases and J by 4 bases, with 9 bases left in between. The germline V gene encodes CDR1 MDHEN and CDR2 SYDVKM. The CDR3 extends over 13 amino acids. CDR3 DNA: TGTGCCAGCAGTTTAACAGGAGCGTACGAGCAGTACTTC. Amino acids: CASSLTGAYEQYF.

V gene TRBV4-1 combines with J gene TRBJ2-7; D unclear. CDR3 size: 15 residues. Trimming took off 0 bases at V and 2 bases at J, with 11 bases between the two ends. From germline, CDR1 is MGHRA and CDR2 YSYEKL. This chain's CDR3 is CASSQDMGLTYEQYF. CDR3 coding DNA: TGCGCCAGCAGCCAAGATATGGGCCTCACCTACGAGCAGTACTTC.

The CDR3 region has the DNA TGTGCCAGCACTAAAACCAAGGGGGCGAGAACTGAAGCTTTCTTT. Translating it yields CASTKTKGARTEAFF. This sequence joins TRBV28 and TRBJ1-1; 7 nucleotides match TRBD1. The V and J ends lost 7 bases and 5 bases, in that order; junction bases with no gene match: 13. CDR1 and CDR2 (germline): MDHEN, SYDVKM. CDR3 size: 15 residues. The entire variable domain, with the rest obtained from reference TRBV28 and TRBJ1-1, is as follows: DVKVTQSSRYLVKRTGEKVFLECVQDMDHENMFWYRQDPGLGLRLIYFSYDVKMKEKGDIPEGYSVSREKKERFSLILESASTNQTSMYLCASTKTKGARTEAFFGQGTRLTVV.

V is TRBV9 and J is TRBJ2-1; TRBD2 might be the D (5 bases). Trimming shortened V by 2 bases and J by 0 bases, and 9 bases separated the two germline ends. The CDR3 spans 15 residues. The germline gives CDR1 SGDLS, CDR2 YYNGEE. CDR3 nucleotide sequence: TGTGCCAGCAGCGTCCAGCGGAGCTCCTACAATGAGCAGTTCTTC. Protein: CASSVQRSSYNEQFF. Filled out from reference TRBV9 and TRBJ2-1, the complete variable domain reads DSGVTQTPKHLITATGQRVTLRCSPRSGDLSVYWYQQSLDQGLQFLIQYYNGEERAKGNILERFSAQQFPDLHSELNLSSLELGDSALYFCASSVQRSSYNEQFFGPGTRLTVL.

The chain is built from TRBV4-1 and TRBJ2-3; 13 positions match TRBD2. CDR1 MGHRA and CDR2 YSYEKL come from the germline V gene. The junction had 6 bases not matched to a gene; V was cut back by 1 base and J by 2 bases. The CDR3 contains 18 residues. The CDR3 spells CASSQALGLAGITDTQYF. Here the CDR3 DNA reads TGCGCCAGCAGCCAAGCTTTGGGACTAGCGGGAATCACAGATACGCAGTATTTT.

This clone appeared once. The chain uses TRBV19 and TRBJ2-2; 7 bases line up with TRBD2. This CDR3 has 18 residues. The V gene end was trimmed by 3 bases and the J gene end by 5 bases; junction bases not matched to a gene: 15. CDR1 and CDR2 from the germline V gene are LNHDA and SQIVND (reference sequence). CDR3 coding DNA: TGTGCCAGTAGTATTGGGGGAGCGCGGGAGTGGGGGACCGGGGAGCTGTTTTTT. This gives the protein CASSIGGAREWGTGELFF.

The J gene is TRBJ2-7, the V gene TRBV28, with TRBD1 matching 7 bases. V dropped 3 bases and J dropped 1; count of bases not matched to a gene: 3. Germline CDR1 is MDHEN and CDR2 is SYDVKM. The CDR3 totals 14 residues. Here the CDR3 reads CASSFRGQSYEQYF. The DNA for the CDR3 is TGTGCCAGCAGTTTTAGGGGGCAATCCTACGAGCAGTACTTC.

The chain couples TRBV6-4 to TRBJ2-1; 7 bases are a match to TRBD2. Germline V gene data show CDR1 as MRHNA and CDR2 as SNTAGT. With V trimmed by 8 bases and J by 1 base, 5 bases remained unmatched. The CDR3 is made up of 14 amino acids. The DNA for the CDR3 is TGTGCCAGCTCGGGCGGGAGTTCCTACAATGAGCAGTTCTTC. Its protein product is CASSGGSSYNEQFF.

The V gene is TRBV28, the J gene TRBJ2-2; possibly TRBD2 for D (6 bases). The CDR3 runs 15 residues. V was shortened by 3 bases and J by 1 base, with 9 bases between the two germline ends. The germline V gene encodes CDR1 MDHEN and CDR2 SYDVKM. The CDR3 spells CASSFGGRNTGELFF. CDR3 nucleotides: TGTGCCAGCAGTTTTGGGGGGAGGAACACCGGGGAGCTGTTTTTT.

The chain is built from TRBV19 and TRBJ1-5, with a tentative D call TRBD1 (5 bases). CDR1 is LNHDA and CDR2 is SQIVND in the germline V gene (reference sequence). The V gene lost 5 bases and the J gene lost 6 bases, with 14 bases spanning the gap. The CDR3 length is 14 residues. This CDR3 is CASSPRDYGQPQHF. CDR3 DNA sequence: TGTGCCAGTAGTCCCCGGGACTATGGTCAGCCCCAGCATTTT. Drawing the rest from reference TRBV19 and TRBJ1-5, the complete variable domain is DGGITQSPKYLFRKEGQNVTLSCEQNLNHDAMYWYRQDPGQGLRLIYYSQIVNDFQKGDIAEGYSVSREKKESFPLTVTSAQKNPTAFYLCASSPRDYGQPQHFGDGTRLSIL.

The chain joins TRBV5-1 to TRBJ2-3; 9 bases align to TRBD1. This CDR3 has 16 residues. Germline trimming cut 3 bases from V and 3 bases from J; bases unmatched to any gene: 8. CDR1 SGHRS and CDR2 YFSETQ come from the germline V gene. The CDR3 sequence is CASSYPRDRETDTQYF. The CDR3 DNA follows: TGCGCCAGCAGCTACCCGCGGGACAGGGAAACAGATACGCAGTATTTT.

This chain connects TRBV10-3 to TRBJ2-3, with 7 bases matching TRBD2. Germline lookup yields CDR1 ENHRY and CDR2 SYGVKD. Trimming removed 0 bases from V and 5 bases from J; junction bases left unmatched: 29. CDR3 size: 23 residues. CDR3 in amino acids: CAISESGYVNVEDWTRKIDTQYF. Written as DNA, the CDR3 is TGTGCCATCAGTGAGTCAGGATACGTCAACGTCGAAGATTGGACTAGAAAAATAGATACGCAGTATTTT.

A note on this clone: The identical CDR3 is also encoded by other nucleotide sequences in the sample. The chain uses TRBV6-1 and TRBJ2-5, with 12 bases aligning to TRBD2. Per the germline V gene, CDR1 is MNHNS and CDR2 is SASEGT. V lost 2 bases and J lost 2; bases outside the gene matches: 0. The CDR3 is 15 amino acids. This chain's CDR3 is CASSELAGGQETQYF. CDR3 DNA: TGTGCCAGCAGTGAACTAGCGGGAGGGCAAGAGACCCAGTACTTC.

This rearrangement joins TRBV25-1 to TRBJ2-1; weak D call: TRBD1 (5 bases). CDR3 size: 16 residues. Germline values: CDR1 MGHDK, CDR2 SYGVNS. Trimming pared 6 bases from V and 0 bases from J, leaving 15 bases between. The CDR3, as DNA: TGTGCCAGCAGGGACCCCCGACAGAGCTCCTACAATGAGCAGTTCTTC. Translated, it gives CASRDPRQSSYNEQFF.

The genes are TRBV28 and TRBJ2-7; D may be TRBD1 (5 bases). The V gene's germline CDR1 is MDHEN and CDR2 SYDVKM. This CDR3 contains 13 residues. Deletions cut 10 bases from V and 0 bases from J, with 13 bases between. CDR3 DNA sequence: TGTGCCACCCAAGGGGATACCTCCTACGAGCAGTACTTC. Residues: CATQGDTSYEQYF.

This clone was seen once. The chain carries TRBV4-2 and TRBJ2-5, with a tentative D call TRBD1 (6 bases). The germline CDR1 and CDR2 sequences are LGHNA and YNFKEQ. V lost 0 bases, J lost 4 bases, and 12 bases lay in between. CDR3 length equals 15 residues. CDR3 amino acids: CASSQDREGGETQYF. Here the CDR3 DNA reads TGTGCCAGCAGCCAAGACCGGGAAGGGGGAGAGACCCAGTACTTC.

For the CDR3, the DNA is TGTGCCAGCAGTCCCATGGTGGGGCCCCACTACGAGCAGTACTTC. This gives the protein CASSPMVGPHYEQYF. This sequence joins TRBV6-6 and TRBJ2-7; TRBD1 might be the D (5 bases). Germline V lookup: CDR1 MNHNY, CDR2 SVGAGI (reference sequence). V gave up 5 bases and J gave up 3 bases, with 17 bases separating them. CDR3 length equals 15 residues.

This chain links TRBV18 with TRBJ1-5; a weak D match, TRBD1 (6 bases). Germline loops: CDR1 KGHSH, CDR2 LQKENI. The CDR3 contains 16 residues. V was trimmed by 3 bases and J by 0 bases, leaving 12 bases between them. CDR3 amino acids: CASSPRAGASNQPQHF. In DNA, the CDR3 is TGTGCCAGCTCACCGAGGGCAGGGGCTAGCAATCAGCCCCAGCATTTT.

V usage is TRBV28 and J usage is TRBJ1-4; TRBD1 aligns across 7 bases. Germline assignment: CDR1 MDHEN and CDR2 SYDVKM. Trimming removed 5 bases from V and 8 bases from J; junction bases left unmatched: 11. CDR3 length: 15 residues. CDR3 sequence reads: CASSLTGDTYEKLFF. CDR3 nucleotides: TGTGCCAGCAGTCTAACAGGGGATACTTACGAAAAACTGTTTTTT. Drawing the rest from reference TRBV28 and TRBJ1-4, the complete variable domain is DVKVTQSSRYLVKRTGEKVFLECVQDMDHENMFWYRQDPGLGLRLIYFSYDVKMKEKGDIPEGYSVSREKKERFSLILESASTNQTSMYLCASSLTGDTYEKLFFGSGTQLSVL.

The CDR3 coding sequence is TGTGCCAGTAGTCTGCGCGGGGCAACTAATGAAAAACTGTTTTTT. Residues: CASSLRGATNEKLFF. J is TRBJ1-4 and V is TRBV19; D not resolved. The V and J ends lost 5 bases and 0 bases respectively, with 10 bases between them. Germline assignment: CDR1 LNHDA and CDR2 SQIVND (reference sequence). This CDR3 is built from 15 residues. The variable domain in full, completed from reference TRBV19 and TRBJ1-4, reads DGGITQSPKYLFRKEGQNVTLSCEQNLNHDAMYWYRQDPGQGLRLIYYSQIVNDFQKGDIAEGYSVSREKKESFPLTVTSAQKNPTAFYLCASSLRGATNEKLFFGSGTQLSVL.

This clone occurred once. This CDR3 is CASEGLAGGGELFF. CDR3 in DNA: TGTGCCAGCGAAGGACTAGCGGGAGGAGGGGAGCTGTTTTTT. The chain carries TRBV2 and TRBJ2-2, with 14 nucleotides matching TRBD2. Germline-derived CDR1 and CDR2 are SNHLY and FYNNEI. The junction had 4 bases not matched to a gene; V was cut back by 8 bases and J by 8 bases. The length of the CDR3 is 14 residues.

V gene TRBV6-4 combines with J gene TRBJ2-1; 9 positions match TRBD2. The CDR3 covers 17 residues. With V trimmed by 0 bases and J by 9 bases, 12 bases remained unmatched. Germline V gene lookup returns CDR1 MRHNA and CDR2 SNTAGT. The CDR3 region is CASSDSSAGGPFFEQFF. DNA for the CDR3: TGTGCCAGCAGTGACTCGTCGGCGGGAGGGCCCTTCTTTGAGCAGTTCTTC.

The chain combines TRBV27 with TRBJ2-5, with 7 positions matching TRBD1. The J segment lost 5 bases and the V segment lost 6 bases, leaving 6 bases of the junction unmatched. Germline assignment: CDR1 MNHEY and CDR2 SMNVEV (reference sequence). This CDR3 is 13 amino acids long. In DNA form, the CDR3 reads TGTGCCAGCAGGTCACAGGGGCCGGAGACCCAGTACTTC. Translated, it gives CASRSQGPETQYF.

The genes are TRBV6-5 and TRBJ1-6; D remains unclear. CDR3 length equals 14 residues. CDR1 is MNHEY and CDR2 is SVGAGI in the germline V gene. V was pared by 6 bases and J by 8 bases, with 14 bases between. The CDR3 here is CASSDAGDYSPLHF. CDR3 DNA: TGTGCCAGCAGCGACGCCGGGGATTATTCACCCCTCCACTTT.

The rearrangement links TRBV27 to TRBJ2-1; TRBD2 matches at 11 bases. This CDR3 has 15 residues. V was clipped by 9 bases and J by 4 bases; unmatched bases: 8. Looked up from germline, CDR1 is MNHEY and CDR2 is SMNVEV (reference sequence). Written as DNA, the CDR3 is TGTGCCAGTACCCAACTAGCGGGAGAGTACAATGAGCAGTTCTTC. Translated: CASTQLAGEYNEQFF.